A selection of T cell receptor beta chains follows, all from one sample in a study of prognosis after radiotherapy for stage I lung cancer. TCRdb processed the multiplex PCR reads anew with MiXCR; each CDR3 protein has one entry. The table records roughly 12,000 distinct CDR3 sequences, approximately 40% of them present only once. Material: PBMCs, obtained before or after stereotactic body radiation therapy (not recorded which). All receptors derive from a donor at least 50 years old with non-small cell lung cancer. Both conserved end residues are part of each CDR3. Each record gives: D gene, V gene, J gene, clone size, CDR3 DNA, CDR3 protein. D genes are given only for firm matches. Not all rows give a size; the values are once, few, many and, for expanded clones, a class.

>-|TRBV7-2|TRBJ2-7|many
TGTGCCAGCAGCTTAGCCCTCTTCTCCTACGAGCAGTACTTC
CASSLALFSYEQYF
>-|TRBV2|TRBJ2-7|many
TGTGCCAGCAGGACGACACGTGCCTACGAGCAGTACTTC
CASRTTRAYEQYF
>TRBD1|TRBV10-3|TRBJ2-7|many
TGTGCCATCAGTGAGTCGAAGGGACAGCATACCTACGAGCAGTACTTC
CAISESKGQHTYEQYF
>TRBD2|TRBV19|TRBJ2-6|many
TGTGCCAGTAGTTCGACTAGCGGGGGGAAAGACAACGTCCTGACTTTC
CASSSTSGGKDNVLTF
>-|TRBV2|TRBJ2-1|many
TGTGCCAGCAGTCGGGACTGGCTGGAGCAGTTCTTC
CASSRDWLEQFF
>-|TRBV19|TRBJ2-2|medium-sized
TGTGCCAGTAGAAAGGTGGGGGGATGGACCGGGGAGCTGTTTTTT
CASRKVGGWTGELFF
>TRBD1|TRBV18|TRBJ1-2|many
TGTGCCAGCTCACCCCTACAGGGGGATGGCTACACCTTC
CASSPLQGDGYTF
>TRBD2|TRBV6-1|TRBJ2-7|-
TGTGCCAGCAGCGAACCGGGACTAGCGGGTGGGCCCCCCTACGATCAGTACTTC
CASSEPGLAGGPPYDQYF
>TRBD2|TRBV30|TRBJ2-2|-
TGTGCCTCTGACCCTAGCGGGAGGGCTACCGGGGAGCTGTTTTTT
CASDPSGRATGELFF
>-|TRBV27|TRBJ2-1|many
TGTGCCAGCAGTTCCGCGTTCGCCCATCAAACAGGGAGGTCCTACAATGAGCAGTTCTTC
CASSSAFAHQTGRSYNEQFF
>TRBD1|TRBV27|TRBJ1-5|once
TGTGCCAGCAGTTTAAGCACAGGGGCCCTTAGCAATCAGCCCCAGCATTTT
CASSLSTGALSNQPQHF
>TRBD2|TRBV27|TRBJ2-7|-
TGTGCCAGCAGTTTATACCCATGGGGGGGAAGCTACGAGCAGTACTTC
CASSLYPWGGSYEQYF
>-|TRBV7-2|TRBJ2-2|-
TGTGCCAGCAGCTTTCGGAGACACTGCACCGGGGAGCTGTTTTTT
CASSFRRHCTGELFF
>-|TRBV24-1|TRBJ2-5|many
TGTGCCACCAGTGATTTTCTCAGGGGACAAGAGACCCAGTACTTC
CATSDFLRGQETQYF
>-|TRBV6-2/TRBV6-3|TRBJ2-7|medium-sized
TGTGCCAGCAGTTGGGCCTACGAGCAGTACTTC
CASSWAYEQYF
>TRBD1|TRBV27|TRBJ1-5|-
TGTGCCAGCACTTCTACAGGGGATGGCAATCAGCCCCAGCATTTT
CASTSTGDGNQPQHF
>TRBD1|TRBV12-3/TRBV12-4|TRBJ1-4|many
TGTGCCAGCAGTAGAACGGGACAGGGGAATGAAAAACTGTTTTTT
CASSRTGQGNEKLFF
>TRBD1|TRBV6-1|TRBJ2-7|-
TGTGTCAGCAGTAAGGGGACAGTGGGTACCTACGAGCAGTACTTC
CVSSKGTVGTYEQYF
>-|TRBV6-2/TRBV6-3|TRBJ2-7|medium-sized
TGTGCCAGCAGTTACTTAGGGGGAGGGGCCTACGAGCAGTACTTC
CASSYLGGGAYEQYF
>-|TRBV28|TRBJ1-2|-
TGTGCCAGCAGTTCATTTGACAGATCGGGAGCTAACTATGGCTACACCTTC
CASSSFDRSGANYGYTF
>-|TRBV27|TRBJ1-2|once
TGTGCCAGCAGTTTATCGATTTCCGGGGGCAAGGGTGGCTACACCTTC
CASSLSISGGKGGYTF
>-|TRBV20-1|TRBJ1-1|many
TGCAGTGCTGTACCCGGACTGTACACTGAAGCTTTCTTT
CSAVPGLYTEAFF
>-|TRBV7-8|TRBJ2-2|medium-sized
TGTGCCAGCAGCTTTACGACCACCGGGGAGCTGTTTTTT
CASSFTTTGELFF
>-|TRBV6-5|TRBJ1-5|-
TGTGCCAGCAGTTACTCGATCTGGAGGCCCCAGCATTTT
CASSYSIWRPQHF
>-|TRBV6-9|TRBJ2-7|many
TGTGCCAGCAGTTACCTCGGGGGCTCCTACGAGCAGTACTTC
CASSYLGGSYEQYF
>-|TRBV6-1|TRBJ1-2|medium-sized
TGTGCCAGCAGGAAGGGGCTTGGCTACACCTTC
CASRKGLGYTF
>TRBD2|TRBV19|TRBJ2-7|many
TGTGCCAGTAACGAGGCTAGCGGGAGGGCTGGTTACTCCTACGAGCAGTACTTC
CASNEASGRAGYSYEQYF
>-|TRBV6-1|TRBJ2-7|once
TGTGCCAGCAGTGAAGCGCTTAGACAGGACCAATACGAGCAGTACTTC
CASSEALRQDQYEQYF
>-|TRBV6-1|TRBJ1-3|-
TGTGCCAGCAGTAGGGGCACAGGGTTTGGTGGAAACACCATATATTTT
CASSRGTGFGGNTIYF
>-|TRBV12-3/TRBV12-4|TRBJ2-2|medium-sized
TGTGCCAGCAGTGTCCGACACCCCGGGGAGCTGTTTTTT
CASSVRHPGELFF
>-|TRBV29-1|TRBJ2-1|many
TGCAGCGTTTGGTCGTTGGGAGTTTACAATGAGCAGTTCTTC
CSVWSLGVYNEQFF
>TRBD2|TRBV14|TRBJ2-3|-
TGTGCCAGCAGCCACCCGGGACTAGCGGGAGGTGCTAGCACAGATACGCAGTATTTT
CASSHPGLAGGASTDTQYF
>-|TRBV5-1|TRBJ2-4|many
TGCGCCAGCAGCTTGGCCAAAAACATTCAGTACTTC
CASSLAKNIQYF
>-|TRBV6-5|TRBJ1-1|-
TGTTCCAGCAGTCTCTCCGCAGTGGGCACTGAAGCTTTCTTT
CSSSLSAVGTEAFF
>-|TRBV12-3/TRBV12-4|TRBJ2-7|-
TGTGCGAGCAGTCCCGGACACGGCTCCTACGAGCAGTACTTC
CASSPGHGSYEQYF
>-|TRBV28|TRBJ2-2|few
TGTGCCAGCAGTTTGAGGGGCACCGGGGAGCTGTTTTTT
CASSLRGTGELFF
>-|TRBV5-1|TRBJ1-1|many
TGCGCCAGCAGCTTGGAGGGGGGTTCGACTGAAGCTTTCTTT
CASSLEGGSTEAFF
>-|TRBV29-1|TRBJ2-1|many
TGCAGCTTGGGGATGGATGAGCAGTTCTTC
CSLGMDEQFF
>-|TRBV3-2|TRBJ1-1|many
TGTGCCAGCAGCCAAGGACAGGGGGATTCCACTGAAGCTTTCTTT
CASSQGQGDSTEAFF
>-|TRBV30|TRBJ1-1|-
TGTGCCTGGAGAACAAGAGAGACCACTGAAGCTTTCTTT
CAWRTRETTEAFF
>-|TRBV12-3/TRBV12-4|TRBJ2-5|many
TGTGCCAGCAGCCCCTTCCTCTCCGAGACCCAGTACTTC
CASSPFLSETQYF
>-|TRBV11-2|TRBJ2-7|-
TGTGCCAGCAGCTTCTACTACGAGCAGTACTTC
CASSFYYEQYF
>-|TRBV6-2/TRBV6-3|TRBJ2-5|many
TGTGCCAGCACCATATTACAGGGCCAAGAGACCCAGTACTTC
CASTILQGQETQYF
>TRBD1|TRBV18|TRBJ2-1|few
TGTGCCAGCTCACAAGGGGTGGGACAGCTCTACAATGAGCAGTTCTTC
CASSQGVGQLYNEQFF
>-|TRBV19|TRBJ2-6|-
TGTGCCAGTAGTCCCTACGAGGGTACAGGGGCCAACGTCCTGACTTTC
CASSPYEGTGANVLTF
>TRBD2|TRBV19|TRBJ2-3|few
TGTGCCAGTAGTACGGGACTAGCGGGAGCAGATACGCAGTATTTT
CASSTGLAGADTQYF
>TRBD1|TRBV18|TRBJ2-7|many
TGTGCCAGCTCACTCGGAGGACAGGGGCCCTACGAGCAGTACTTC
CASSLGGQGPYEQYF
>TRBD1|TRBV7-2|TRBJ2-4|few
TGTGCCAGCAGCTTCCCCCCCGGGACAGGGATCATTCAGTACTTC
CASSFPPGTGIIQYF
>-|TRBV6-4|TRBJ2-1|medium-sized
TGTGCCAGCAGTGACTCGAACGGGAATGAGCAGTTCTTC
CASSDSNGNEQFF
>TRBD1|TRBV12-3/TRBV12-4|TRBJ2-2|-
TGTGCCAGCAGGGACGAGACAGGGGATTCTGGGGAGCTGTTTTTT
CASRDETGDSGELFF
>TRBD1|TRBV2|TRBJ1-1|-
TGTGCCAGCAGTGAACAGGGGGCGAGGGACACTGAAGCTTTCTTT
CASSEQGARDTEAFF
>TRBD2|TRBV20-1|TRBJ2-3|many
TGCAGTGCTAGAGGGGGAGCGGGAGTAGCAGATACGCAGTATTTT
CSARGGAGVADTQYF
>-|TRBV2|TRBJ1-5|-
TGTGCCAGCGGGGGGGCGAATCAGCCCCAGCATTTT
CASGGANQPQHF
>TRBD1|TRBV12-3/TRBV12-4|TRBJ1-2|-
TGTGCCGGCAGTCAACCCGACAGGGAAGTGGTAGGCTACACCTTC
CAGSQPDREVVGYTF
>TRBD1|TRBV12-3/TRBV12-4|TRBJ1-5|medium-sized
TGTGCCAGCCAGGACAGGGGCAATCAGCCCCAGCATTTT
CASQDRGNQPQHF
>-|TRBV7-9|TRBJ2-3|-
TGTGCCAGCAGCTTCGGAATGGGAGGCACAGATACGCAGTATTTT
CASSFGMGGTDTQYF
>-|TRBV12-3/TRBV12-4|TRBJ1-5|many
TGTGCCAGCAGCAGGGCAGGTCAGCCCCAGCATTTT
CASSRAGQPQHF
>TRBD2|TRBV6-2/TRBV6-3|TRBJ2-3|-
TGTGCCAGCAGTTCAGCTATCTTTAGCGGGGGGGGCACAGATAGGCAGTATTTT
CASSSAIFSGGGTDRQYF
>-|TRBV3-1|TRBJ2-7|many
TGTGCCAGCAGCCAAGGGGGACTTTCTTACGACGAGCAGTACTTC
CASSQGGLSYDEQYF